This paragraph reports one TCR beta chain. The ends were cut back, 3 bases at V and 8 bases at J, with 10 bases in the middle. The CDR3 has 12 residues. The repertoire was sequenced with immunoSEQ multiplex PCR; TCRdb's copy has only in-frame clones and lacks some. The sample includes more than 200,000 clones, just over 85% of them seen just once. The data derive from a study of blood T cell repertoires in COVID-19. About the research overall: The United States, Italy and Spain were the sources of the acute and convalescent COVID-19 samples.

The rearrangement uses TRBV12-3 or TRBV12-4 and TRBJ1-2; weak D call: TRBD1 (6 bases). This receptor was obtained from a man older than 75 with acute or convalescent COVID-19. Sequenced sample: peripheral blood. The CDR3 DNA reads TGTGCCAGCAGTTTGGGGACAAGGGGCTACACCTTC. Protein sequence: CASSLGTRGYTF.